This T cell receptor (beta chain) was sequenced for a study of TIL therapy for anti-PD-1-resistant metastatic lung cancer. Background on the study: Most patients had lung adenocarcinoma.

The libraries were made with immunoSEQ v3. Data came from immunoSEQ multiplex PCR; TCRdb stores just in-frame clones and leaves some out. The sample lists about 5,100 clones; 64% were seen once. Time point here: pre-treatment sample, taken before nivolumab and TIL therapy. The tumor samples were excised metastases, mostly pleural nodules or supraclavicular lymph nodes. Germline assignment: CDR1 SSHAT and CDR2 FNYEAQ (reference sequence). The CDR3 has 16 residues. V was clipped by 4 bases and J by 1 base, with 15 bases between them. V is TRBV7-7 and J is TRBJ2-3; D is perhaps TRBD1 (6 bases). Sequencing used tumor tissue, obtained at baseline. The receptor comes from a man between 70 and 80 years old with non-small cell lung cancer. The DNA for the CDR3 is TGTGCCAGCAGCTCCTCAATCGCAGGGGGCACAGATACGCAGTATTTT. Its protein is CASSSSIAGGTDTQYF.